The sequence of this TCR beta chain was determined in a study of blood T cell repertoires in COVID-19. Germline V CDR1 and CDR2: SGHDT, YYEEEE. With 0 bases removed from V and 4 bases from J, the gap between germline ends came to 17 bases. This CDR3 is built from 17 residues. Original processing notes: Estimation of nucleated cell counts was performed using reference gene primer amplification. Profiled with immunoSEQ multiplex PCR; TCRdb holds only in-frame clones, not every one. V, J and clone size were drawn from that table, and D and trimming were deduced from the DNA. The repertoire has 90,000 to 150,000 clones, around three quarters of them found once; the top ten carry around 4.1%.

The sequenced material came from peripheral blood. The source of this sequence is a woman aged 80 or over with acute or convalescent COVID-19. The chain has TRBV5-6 and TRBJ1-3; D remains ambiguous. The DNA of the CDR3 is TGTGCCAGCAGCTTGGTGCCGGGTTCGGTTTCGGGAAACACCATATATTTT. Translation gives CASSLVPGSVSGNTIYF. The full variable domain, rest sourced from reference TRBV5-6 and TRBJ1-3, is DAGVTQSPTHLIKTRGQQVTLRCSPKSGHDTVSWYQQALGQGPQFIFQYYEEEERQRGNFPDRFSGHQFPNYSSELNVNALLLGDSALYLCASSLVPGSVSGNTIYFGEGSWLTVV.